A single T cell receptor beta chain is shown here with its context. The target of this receptor is not known. Base qualities are not provided; no much larger clone lies one nucleotide away. Using the deep immunoSEQ assay, multiplex PCR amplified TCR CDR3 regions from genomic DNA. For each cell subset, the extracted genomic DNA was distributed evenly across all wells of several immunoSEQ 96-well plates, and each plate served as one replicate. For sorted subsets, around 200 ng genomic DNA, equal to 30,000 to 35,000 T cell genomes, was loaded into each replicate PCR. Purified libraries were measured with a Qubit 3.0 fluorometer, size-checked on a Bioanalyzer 2100, and measured again with the KAPA Library Quantification kit. Every immunoSEQ 96-well plate was sequenced on a dedicated single-read 150-cycle Illumina NextSeq 550 flow cell. Concerning the study's data processing: Because the immunoSEQ output held only junctional sequences and lacked quality scores, the filtering could not match the filtering applied to full-length reads. To assign V/J genes and CDR3, sequences were annotated against IMGT germline references using PyIR, a Python wrapper for IgBLAST v1.9. Any read was removed if the V/J assignment was weak (E-value above 1e-6), the CDR3 was missing, or the read contained stop codons, out-of-frame junctions, or ambiguous translated residues. A V3J clonotype was defined by an identical inferred V gene, J gene, and CDR3 amino acid sequence. The percentage overlap between two repertoires was calculated by dividing the number of shared unique clonotypes by the size of the smaller repertoire. Richness of each repertoire was evaluated using RTK rarefaction, the Chao1 estimator, and Recon v2.1 estimates of unobserved clonotypes. Generation probabilities were computed with OLGA for all TCRbeta clonotypes obtained by the gDNA method from a few donors. TCRdb obtained this table from immuneACCESS and retained in-frame rearrangements with V and J assigned. These tables miss some clones; where compared with another copy, unresolved V genes account for less than half of the shortfall, and the remainder is unexplained. The DNA was the basis for D and trimming; V, J and clone size are from that table. This sample is represented by millions of clones; around nine tenths of them were singletons. In total, the top ten clones hold roughly 0.13% of the sample.

V lost 4 bases and J lost 6 bases; the stretch between them is 12 bases long. CDR1 and CDR2, looked up from the germline V gene, are SGHNT and YENEEA. The CDR3 starts with the cysteine, ends with the phenylalanine, and has 13 residues. Of the read, only the CDR3 DNA is kept; its 39 bases are in frame from base 1. The data belong to a study of shared clonotypes between healthy human individuals (dated by TCRdb to about 2020). Regarding the research as a whole: The cohort comprised a couple of women and a few men aged 18 to 49 years. Different laboratories and diverse techniques were used to prepare libraries and sequence TCR repertoires, to increase sequencing depth and limit assay-specific biases. To estimate repertoire size and how much clonotype sharing occurs between individuals, the study deeply sequenced the blood TCR repertoires of about five healthy adults. Per donor, three plates each were used for CD4 naive and CD4 memory, two for CD8 naive, and one for CD8 memory. Each donor's leukapheresis produced roughly between about 0.9 and 9.5 billion PBMCs. Broader findings and caveats from the paper: Only blood was sampled, and tissue TCR repertoires likely differ from those in blood. Naive subsets generally had larger estimated clonotype richness than memory subsets did. Incomplete sequencing was indicated by rarefaction of sorted-subset datasets, despite the large sequencing depth. Sharing across a few donors was observed for around 5% of naive CD4, 3.5% of naive CD8, over 2% of memory CD4, and about 0.4% of memory CD8 clonotypes. Clonotypes shared by all four sorted-subset donors showed higher generation probabilities than non-shared clonotypes. The small number of donors limited the genetic and exposure-history diversity represented. Based on pairwise subsampling, the degree of clonotype sharing among donors was expected to be affected by sequencing depth.

Healthy HIV-negative adults with no recently reported acute infections or vaccinations were included as donors. Every donor was a Caucasian adult living in Nashville, Tennessee, USA. CD4+ T cells were enriched by magnetic negative selection, after which naive cells were positively selected on CD45RA and the negative fraction was taken as the memory subset. After blood collection by leukapheresis, PBMCs were isolated using Ficoll-Histopaque density gradient centrifugation and then cryopreserved in the vapor phase of liquid nitrogen. Analytical flow cytometry was used to check the purity and quantity of each magnetically sorted T cell population. From each sorted fraction, genomic DNA was isolated and quantified by UV absorbance on a Nanodrop 2000c.

Sequenced sample: naive CD4+ T cells sorted from blood. This sample's cell subset or site label indicates: CD45RA+ positively selected. This sequence uses TRBV11-3 and TRBJ1-1, with the D gene call left open. This TCR was recovered from a man younger than 30 in good health. This receptor carries the CDR3 CASSYQANAEAFF. The nucleotides read TGTGCCAGCAGCTACCAGGCTAACGCTGAAGCTTTCTTT.